This T cell receptor beta chain was sequenced during a study of blood T cells in healthy people across ages. Alongside a J-beta primer mix, a sample-barcoded 5' primer served in a second PCR lasting roughly 6 to 11 cycles. TCRdb reprocessed the 5' RACE reads via MiXCR and lists one record per CDR3 protein. Counted here are approximately 1,700,000 distinct CDR3 sequences, about two fifths occurring once; the ten biggest clones make up under 30%. Each of the donors had roughly 9.3 milliliters of peripheral blood drawn into EDTA-treated Vacutainer tubes. The V segment lost 8 bases and the J segment 2 bases; nucleotides outside the gene matches: 13. This CDR3 contains 16 residues. Germline-derived CDR1 and CDR2 are SQVTM and ANQGSEA.

V is TRBV29-1 and J is TRBJ2-1; 9 bases agree with TRBD2. This clonotype originated in a human donor in good health. The material sequenced was blood. The CDR3 DNA is TGCAGCACGTTATGGACTAGCGCAGAAGCCTACAATGAGCAGTTCTTC. Translated: CSTLWTSAEAYNEQFF.